The 18 T cell receptor beta chains below come from one sample, sequenced in a study of T-cell reconstitution after alpha-beta-depleted transplantation in children (dated by TCRdb to about 2016). Preparation of the library involved PCR. Sequencing was performed on an Illumina HiSeq 2500. TCR libraries were prepared with molecular barcoding, using unique molecular identifiers to normalize TCRbeta repertoire quantification. TCRdb redid the processing of the public reads, applying fastp at Q25 and MiXCR, and retained in-frame beta chains. When rows share a CDR3 protein, they turn into one entry using the most common DNA and genes. Here the sample has about 160,000 distinct CDR3 sequences; 8.5% to 14% occur a single time. The ten largest account for under 15% of the sample. The sample's treatment or condition, from its label and the paper: allogeneic hematopoietic cell transplantation with graft depleted of TCRalphabeta T cells and CD19 B cells.

The sample in question was PBMCs, obtained before TCRalphabeta/CD19-depleted stem cell transplant. The receptors here all came from a boy younger than 10 with acute myeloid leukemia, due to receive a stem cell transplant.

The table lists this clonotype with many counts. The chain uses TRBV5-1 and TRBJ2-1; either TRBD1 or TRBD2 may supply D (6 bases each). The CDR3 spans 15 residues. V lost 5 bases and J 2 bases, leaving 14 bases between the germline ends. CDR1 and CDR2 (germline): SGHRS, YFSETQ. CDR3 loop: CASRGEDSPYNEQFF. As DNA, the CDR3 is TGCGCCAGCAGGGGGGAGGACAGTCCCTACAATGAGCAGTTCTTC.

There are a few counts of this clonotype. This chain uses TRBV5-1 with TRBJ1-5, with 7 bases matching TRBD1. Per germline, CDR1 SGHRS and CDR2 YFSETQ. The CDR3 covers 14 residues. Trimming cost V 2 bases and J 6 bases; bases outside gene matches: 5. CDR3 sequence (DNA): TGCGCCAGCAGCTTAGACAGGGAAAGTCAGCCCCAGCATTTT. It specifies CASSLDRESQPQHF.

On this clonotype itself: Just one base apart from a much larger clone, this may be a read error. The chain couples TRBV9 to TRBJ1-2; tentatively, D is TRBD1 (5 bases). Germline values: CDR1 SGDLS, CDR2 YYNGEE. With 2 bases removed from V and 12 bases from J, the gap between germline ends came to 17 bases. CDR3 length equals 13 residues. The DNA for the CDR3 is TGTGCCAGCAGCGTCGGGACTGATACGTTGGACACCTTC. Protein sequence: CASSVGTDTLDTF.

The sample holds a few counts of this clonotype. The chain combines TRBV10-3 with TRBJ2-5; TRBD2 aligns across 7 bases. With V trimmed by 4 bases and J by 2 bases, 4 bases remained unmatched. The CDR3 is 14 amino acids. Germline V gene data show CDR1 as ENHRY and CDR2 as SYGVKD. CDR3 amino acids: CAISGQGLQETQYF. The CDR3 DNA reads as TGTGCCATCAGTGGGCAGGGACTACAAGAGACCCAGTACTTC.

The chain employs TRBV3-1 and TRBJ2-1, with TRBD2 matching 8 bases. Per the germline V gene, CDR1 is LGHDT and CDR2 is YNNKEL (reference sequence). This CDR3 has 17 residues. Trimming removed 11 bases from V and 7 bases from J; junction bases left unmatched: 22. CDR3 protein: CACCLALAGGWLNEQFF. In nucleotides, the CDR3 is TGTGCCTGCTGTTTAGCGCTCGCGGGAGGCTGGTTAAATGAGCAGTTCTTC.

This clonotype showed up many times. The chain employs TRBV4-1 and TRBJ2-1; TRBD2 agrees at 12 bases. J gave up 1 base and V 8 bases, and 15 bases lay outside the gene matches. The germline V gene encodes CDR1 MGHRA and CDR2 YSYEKL. CDR3 length equals 19 residues. CDR3 DNA sequence: TGCGCCAGCTCCGACCCACCGGGACTAGCGGGCCCATCCTACAATGAGCAGTTCTTC. Translation: CASSDPPGLAGPSYNEQFF.

This clonotype was observed at least ten times. This chain uses TRBV3-1 with TRBJ2-7, with 7 bases fitting TRBD1. There are 14 residues in the CDR3. V lost 6 bases to trimming and J lost 4 bases; unmatched junction nucleotides: 9. Germline CDR1 reads LGHDT; CDR2 reads YNNKEL (reference sequence). CDR3 loop: CASSPRDSKYEQYF. CDR3 in DNA: TGTGCCAGCAGTCCGAGGGACAGCAAGTACGAGCAGTACTTC.

This clonotype occurred many times. The chain employs TRBV12-3 or TRBV12-4 and TRBJ2-2; 7 nucleotides agree with TRBD1. There are 16 residues in the CDR3. Germline trimming cut 6 bases from V and 0 bases from J; bases unmatched to any gene: 7. DNA for the CDR3: TGTGCCAGCAGACGTAGTGGGACAGCGAACACCGGGGAGCTGTTTTTT. It yields the protein CASRRSGTANTGELFF.

The table lists this clonotype with many counts. The chain has TRBV2 and TRBJ2-7; a weak D match, TRBD1 (7 bases). The CDR3 covers 13 residues. Trimming took off 6 bases at V and 4 bases at J, with 13 bases between the two ends. CDR1 and CDR2 from the germline V gene are SNHLY and FYNNEI. CDR3 sequence (DNA): TGTGCCAGCAGATTACAGGGGAGGTACGAGCAGTACGTC. Its translation is CASRLQGRYEQYV.

The table lists this clonotype with many counts. V is TRBV14 and J is TRBJ1-5; the match to TRBD1 covers 10 bases. CDR3 length: 24 amino acids. Trimming at V came to 4 bases and at J to 2 bases, leaving 29 bases not matched to a gene. Germline CDR1 SGHDN, CDR2 FVKESK. The CDR3 protein is CASSLPGQGRLFPFVEFCNQPQHF. The CDR3 DNA reads TGTGCCAGCAGCCTACCGGGACAGGGGCGACTCTTTCCTTTTGTCGAGTTTTGCAATCAGCCCCAGCATTTT.

The rearrangement joins TRBV18 to TRBJ2-1; D call uncertain. Germline CDR1 reads KGHSH; CDR2 reads LQKENI. Trimming left V 0 bases short and J 4 bases short, with 10 bases between. The CDR3 totals 15 residues. Written as DNA, the CDR3 is TGTGCCAGCTCACCACCTTGGACCGAGTACAATGAGCAGTTCTTC. Translation gives CASSPPWTEYNEQFF.

This clonotype showed up many times. The J gene is TRBJ2-1, the V gene TRBV7-2, with D hard to call. CDR1 is SGHTA, CDR2 FQGNSA, per germline. There are 12 residues in the CDR3. The V end lost 5 bases, the J end lost 6 bases, and 8 bases lay between the germline ends. In DNA, the CDR3 is TGTGCCAGCAGCCCCCCCGGCAATGAGCAGTTCTTC. As protein: CASSPPGNEQFF.

This clonotype has a count of ten or more. This chain joins TRBV20-1 and TRBJ1-3, with D possibly TRBD1 on 5 matching bases. Germline V lookup: CDR1 DFQATT, CDR2 SNEGSKA (reference sequence). V was trimmed by 6 bases and J by 0 bases, leaving 12 bases between them. The CDR3 is made up of 14 amino acids. CDR3: CSAGAGSSGNTIYF. The CDR3 DNA reads as TGCAGTGCCGGGGCGGGGAGCTCTGGAAACACCATATATTTT.

In this sample, this clonotype turned up many times. The chain carries TRBV4-1 and TRBJ1-2, with D hard to call. In germline, CDR1 is MGHRA, CDR2 YSYEKL. The V gene lost 2 bases and the J gene lost 6 bases, with 16 bases spanning the gap. The CDR3 is 15 amino acids. The CDR3 spells CASSQYPLDGDGYTF. CDR3 coding DNA: TGCGCCAGCAGCCAATATCCTCTTGATGGGGATGGCTACACCTTC.

The rearrangement uses TRBV4-2 and TRBJ2-1; 10 positions match TRBD2. From germline, CDR1 is LGHNA and CDR2 YNFKEQ. The CDR3 covers 16 residues. The J segment lost 6 bases and the V segment lost 3 bases, leaving 8 bases of the junction unmatched. The CDR3 is CASSQSSGRDINEQFF. The CDR3 DNA reads TGTGCCAGCAGCCAGTCGAGCGGGAGGGATATCAATGAGCAGTTCTTC.

This clonotype has at least ten counts. The gene calls are TRBV10-3 and TRBJ1-1; tentatively, D is TRBD1 (5 bases). The CDR3 runs 14 residues. V was pared by 4 bases and J by 0 bases, with 9 bases between. Germline V lookup: CDR1 ENHRY, CDR2 SYGVKD. The CDR3 reads CAISVSGVNTEAFF. The CDR3 region has the DNA TGTGCCATCAGTGTCTCGGGGGTGAACACTGAAGCTTTCTTT.

In its sample, this clonotype was seen many times. V is TRBV7-9 and J is TRBJ2-6; unclear D gene. Germline V gene sequence: CDR1 SEHNR, CDR2 FQNEAQ (reference sequence). The CDR3 consists of 13 residues. V was pared by 9 bases and J by 3 bases, with 9 bases between. This CDR3 is CASPDGGANVLTF. The CDR3 DNA is TGTGCCAGTCCGGATGGTGGGGCCAACGTCCTGACTTTC.

This clonotype was detected many times. The chain uses TRBV6-5 and TRBJ1-6, with D possibly being TRBD1 (6 bases). The CDR3 contains 14 residues. The V gene lost 6 bases and the J gene lost 7 bases, with 13 bases spanning the gap. Germline CDR1 is MNHEY and CDR2 is SVGAGI. The CDR3, as DNA: TGTGCCAGCAGATACCAGGGGAGCAATTCACCCCTCCACTTT. It translates to CASRYQGSNSPLHF.